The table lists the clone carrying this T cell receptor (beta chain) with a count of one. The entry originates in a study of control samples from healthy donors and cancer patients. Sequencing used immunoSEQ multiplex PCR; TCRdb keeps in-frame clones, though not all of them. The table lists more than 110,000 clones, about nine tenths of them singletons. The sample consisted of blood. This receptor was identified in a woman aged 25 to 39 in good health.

The CDR3 DNA follows: TGTGCCAGCAGTGAAAACGTGGGTTCAAGTCAGCCCCAGCATTTT. It translates to CASSENVGSSQPQHF. The V and J genes are TRBV2 and TRBJ1-5; no definite D call. This CDR3 has 15 residues. Germline-derived CDR1 and CDR2 are SNHLY and FYNNEI. V dropped 2 bases and J dropped 6 bases, with 14 bases sitting between them.